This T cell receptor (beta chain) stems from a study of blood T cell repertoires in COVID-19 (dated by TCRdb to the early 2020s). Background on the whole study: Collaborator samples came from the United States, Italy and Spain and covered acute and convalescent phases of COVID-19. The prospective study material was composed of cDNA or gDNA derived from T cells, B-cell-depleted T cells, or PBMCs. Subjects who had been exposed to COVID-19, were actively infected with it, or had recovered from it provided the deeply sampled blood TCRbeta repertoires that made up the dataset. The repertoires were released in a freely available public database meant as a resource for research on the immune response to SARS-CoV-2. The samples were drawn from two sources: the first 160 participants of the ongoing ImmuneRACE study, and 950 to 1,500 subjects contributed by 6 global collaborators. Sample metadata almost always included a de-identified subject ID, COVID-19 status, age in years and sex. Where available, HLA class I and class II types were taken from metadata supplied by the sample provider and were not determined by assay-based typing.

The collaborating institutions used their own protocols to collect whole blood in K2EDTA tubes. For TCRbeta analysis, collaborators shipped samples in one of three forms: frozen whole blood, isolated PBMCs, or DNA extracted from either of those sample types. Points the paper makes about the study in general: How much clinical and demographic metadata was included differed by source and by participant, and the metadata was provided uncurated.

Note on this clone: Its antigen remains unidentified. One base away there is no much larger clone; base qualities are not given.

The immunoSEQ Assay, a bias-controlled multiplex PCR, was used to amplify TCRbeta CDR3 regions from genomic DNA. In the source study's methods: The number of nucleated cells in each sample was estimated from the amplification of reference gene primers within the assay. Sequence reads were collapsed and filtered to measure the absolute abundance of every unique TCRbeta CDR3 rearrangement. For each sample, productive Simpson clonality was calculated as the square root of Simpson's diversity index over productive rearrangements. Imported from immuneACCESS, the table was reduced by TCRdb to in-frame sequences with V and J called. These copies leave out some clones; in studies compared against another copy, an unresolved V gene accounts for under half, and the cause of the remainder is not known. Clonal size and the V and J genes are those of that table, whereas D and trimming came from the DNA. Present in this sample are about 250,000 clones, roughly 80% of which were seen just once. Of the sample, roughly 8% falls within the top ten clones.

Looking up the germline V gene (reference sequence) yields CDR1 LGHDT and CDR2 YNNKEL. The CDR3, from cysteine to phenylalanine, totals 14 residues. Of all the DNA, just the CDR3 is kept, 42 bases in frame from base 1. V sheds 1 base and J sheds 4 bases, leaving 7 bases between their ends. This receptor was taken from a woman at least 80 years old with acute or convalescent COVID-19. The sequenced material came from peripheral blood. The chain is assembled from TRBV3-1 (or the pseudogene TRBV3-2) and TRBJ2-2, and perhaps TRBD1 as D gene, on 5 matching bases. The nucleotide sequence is TGTGCCAGCAGCCAAGTTAGGGGCACCGGGGAGCTGTTTTTT. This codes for CASSQVRGTGELFF.